This T cell receptor beta chain came from a study of a mutant IDH1 vaccine in newly diagnosed glioma (dated by TCRdb to about 2021). Regarding the study in general: Patients were given eight vaccinations, in weeks 1, 3, 5, 7, 11, 15, 19 and 23, which matched visits V03 through V10. Vaccination began 4-6 weeks after radiotherapy alone, or alongside temozolomide cycles in the chemotherapy-containing groups. Of the 25 to 35 patients who were treated, around 62% were male and about 40% were female, and the mean age was around 40 years. Before enrollment, patients had received standard therapy of radiotherapy alone, temozolomide alone, or radiochemotherapy with temozolomide; most received the combination. Peripheral blood was drawn at six visits: V03 (baseline), V05, V07, V10, V12 and V13. For exploratory analyses, longitudinal TCRB deep sequencing was carried out in about two dozen treated patients wherever samples were available. What the authors observed across the whole study: No apparent relationship was observed between pseudoprogression and alterations in the top peripheral T cell clonotypes detected by TCRB sequencing. Selection of PBMC samples for TCRB deep sequencing was based on availability. The authors noted that analyses of patient blood samples could not be reproduced because of sample limitations. Vaccine-induced immune responses across multiple MHC alleles were detected in 85% to 95% of patients.

Concerning this clone: This receptor's antigen is unknown. No much larger clone exists at a distance of one base, and base qualities are not known.

From the cysteine up to the phenylalanine, the CDR3 has a length of 14 residues. Solely the CDR3 DNA is kept, with 42 bases framed from the first base. CDR1 and CDR2, looked up from the germline V gene, are SGHRS and YFSETQ. Compared with germline, V lacks 5 bases and J lacks 1 base; bases without a gene match: 0. The library was built by means of the immunoSEQ multiplex PCR assay. Following the manufacturer's protocol, the hsTCRB Kit was used to amplify rearranged TCR beta chain sequences. TCRB libraries were sequenced on an Illumina MiSeq. The original methods were these. The proprietary platform of the kit vendor was used for demultiplexing, trimming and gene mapping. TCRdb retrieved this table from immuneACCESS and kept in-frame rearrangements only. Not all clones are present; in checked studies, unresolved V genes account for under half, and no reason is known for the remainder. From that table come the V and J calls and clone size; the DNA was used to work out D and trimming. The sample table shows some 29,000 clones, and roughly 80% are seen once. Jointly, the top ten make up approximately 19% of the sample.

The intended sense of this specimen's time point label: week 23, last vaccination. A 20-mer mutant IDH1 peptide at 300 micrograms in Montanide made up each vaccine dose, which was injected subcutaneously together with topical imiquimod. Donors had newly diagnosed WHO grade 3 or 4 IDH1-mutant astrocytomas with loss of nuclear ATRX. The samples were drawn from NOA16, a multicentre, single-arm, open-label phase I trial in Germany that tested a mutant IDH1 peptide vaccine in humans for the first time. The DNeasy Blood and Tissue Kit was used to extract genomic DNA from EDTA blood for TCRB sequencing. The source is a woman aged 30 to 39 with glioma. The chain is made from TRBV5-1 and TRBJ2-3; 11 nucleotides in the junction match TRBD2. The sample consisted of PBMCs, taken from a glioma patient whose treatment included an IDH1 peptide vaccine. CDR3 sequence: CASRLAGGTDTQYF. The DNA is as follows: TGCGCCAGCAGACTAGCGGGGGGCACAGATACGCAGTATTTT.